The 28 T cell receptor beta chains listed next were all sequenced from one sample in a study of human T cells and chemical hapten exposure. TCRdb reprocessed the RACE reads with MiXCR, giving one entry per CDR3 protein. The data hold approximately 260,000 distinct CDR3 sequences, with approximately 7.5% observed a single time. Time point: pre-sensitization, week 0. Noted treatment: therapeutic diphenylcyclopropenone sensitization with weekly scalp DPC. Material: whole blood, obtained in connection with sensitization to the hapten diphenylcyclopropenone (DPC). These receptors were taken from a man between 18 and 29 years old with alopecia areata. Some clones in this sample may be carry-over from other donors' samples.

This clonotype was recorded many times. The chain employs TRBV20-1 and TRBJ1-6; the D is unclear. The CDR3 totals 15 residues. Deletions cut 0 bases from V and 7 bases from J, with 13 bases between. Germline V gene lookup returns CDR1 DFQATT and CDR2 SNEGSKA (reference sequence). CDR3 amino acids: CSARELDQENSPLHF. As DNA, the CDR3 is TGCAGTGCTAGAGAATTGGACCAAGAGAATTCACCCCTCCACTTT.

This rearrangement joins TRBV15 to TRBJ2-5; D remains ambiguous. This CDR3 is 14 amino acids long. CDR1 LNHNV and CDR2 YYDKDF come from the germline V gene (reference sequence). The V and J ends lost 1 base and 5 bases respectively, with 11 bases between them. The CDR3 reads CATSRVQFRETQYF. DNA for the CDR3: TGTGCCACCAGCAGAGTGCAGTTCCGGGAGACCCAGTACTTC.

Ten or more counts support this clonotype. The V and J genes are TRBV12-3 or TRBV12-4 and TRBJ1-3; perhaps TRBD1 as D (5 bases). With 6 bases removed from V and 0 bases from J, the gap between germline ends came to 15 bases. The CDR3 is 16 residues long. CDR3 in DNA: TGTGCCAGCAGGCCGGGGCGCCGGAGCTCTGGAAACACCATATATTTT. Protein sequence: CASRPGRRSSGNTIYF.

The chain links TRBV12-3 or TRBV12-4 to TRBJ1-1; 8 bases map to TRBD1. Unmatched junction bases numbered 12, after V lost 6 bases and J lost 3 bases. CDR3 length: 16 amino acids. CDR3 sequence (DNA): TGTGCCAGCAGCCCTCAAATCAACAGGGGGGACACTGAAGCTTTCTTT. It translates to CASSPQINRGDTEAFF.

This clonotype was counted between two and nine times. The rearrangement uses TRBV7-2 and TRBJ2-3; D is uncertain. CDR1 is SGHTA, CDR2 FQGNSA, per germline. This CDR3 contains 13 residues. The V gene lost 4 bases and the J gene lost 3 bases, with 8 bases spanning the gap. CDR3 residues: CASSYGGTDTQYF. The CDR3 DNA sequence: TGTGCCAGCAGCTACGGTGGAACAGATACGCAGTATTTT.

CDR3 sequence reads: CASSKGTRVIKNSPLHF. CDR3 DNA sequence: TGTGCCAGCAGCAAAGGGACGAGGGTGATAAAAAATTCACCCCTCCACTTT. The chain recombines TRBV21-1 with TRBJ1-6. TRBV21-1 is a pseudogene. CDR3 length: 17 residues.

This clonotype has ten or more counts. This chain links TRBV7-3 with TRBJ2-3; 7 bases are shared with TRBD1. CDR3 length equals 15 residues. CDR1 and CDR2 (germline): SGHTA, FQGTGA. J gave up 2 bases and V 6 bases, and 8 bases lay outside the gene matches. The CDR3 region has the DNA TGTGCCAGCAGTCGTACGGGACAGATCACAGATACGCAGTATTTT. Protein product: CASSRTGQITDTQYF.

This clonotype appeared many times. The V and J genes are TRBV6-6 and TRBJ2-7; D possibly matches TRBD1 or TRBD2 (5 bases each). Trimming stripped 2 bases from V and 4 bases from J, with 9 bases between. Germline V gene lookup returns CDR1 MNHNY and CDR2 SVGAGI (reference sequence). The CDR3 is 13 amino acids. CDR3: CASSYGGWYEQYV. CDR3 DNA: TGTGCCAGCAGTTACGGGGGTTGGTACGAGCAGTACGTC.

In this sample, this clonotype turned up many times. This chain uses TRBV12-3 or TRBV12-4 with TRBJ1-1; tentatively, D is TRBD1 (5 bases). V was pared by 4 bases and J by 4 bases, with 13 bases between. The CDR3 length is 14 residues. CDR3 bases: TGTGCCAGCAGTTCCCCGGGGGGAGGCACTGAAGCTTTCTTT. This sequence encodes CASSSPGGGTEAFF.

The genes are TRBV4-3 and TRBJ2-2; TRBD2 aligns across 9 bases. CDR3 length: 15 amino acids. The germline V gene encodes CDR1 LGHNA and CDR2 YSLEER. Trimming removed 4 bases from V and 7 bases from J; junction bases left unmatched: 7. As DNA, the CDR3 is TGCGCCAGCAGCCCGCGGGAACTAGCGGGCGGGGAGCTGTTTTTT. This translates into CASSPRELAGGELFF.

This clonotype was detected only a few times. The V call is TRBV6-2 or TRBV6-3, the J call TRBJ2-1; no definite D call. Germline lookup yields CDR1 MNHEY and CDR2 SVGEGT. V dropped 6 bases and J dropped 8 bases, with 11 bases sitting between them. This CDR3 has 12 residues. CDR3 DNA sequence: TGTGCCAGCAGCCCCTGGCAGTATGAGCAGTTCTTC. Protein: CASSPWQYEQFF.

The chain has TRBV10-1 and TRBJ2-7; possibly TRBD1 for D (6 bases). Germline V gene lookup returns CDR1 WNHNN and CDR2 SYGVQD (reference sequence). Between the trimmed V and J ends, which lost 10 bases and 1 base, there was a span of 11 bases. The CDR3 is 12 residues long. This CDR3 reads CATSRGSYEQYF. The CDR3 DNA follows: TGCGCCACCTCCAGGGGTTCCTACGAGCAGTACTTC.

For the CDR3, the DNA is TGCAGCATCCTAACCCCGGGACAGGGCCTCTACGAGCAGTACTTC. Translated: CSILTPGQGLYEQYF. The J gene is TRBJ2-7, the V gene TRBV29-1; 9 bases fit TRBD1. Trimming at V came to 8 bases and at J to 3 bases, leaving 14 bases not matched to a gene. The germline V gene encodes CDR1 SQVTM and CDR2 ANQGSEA. This CDR3 region has 15 residues.

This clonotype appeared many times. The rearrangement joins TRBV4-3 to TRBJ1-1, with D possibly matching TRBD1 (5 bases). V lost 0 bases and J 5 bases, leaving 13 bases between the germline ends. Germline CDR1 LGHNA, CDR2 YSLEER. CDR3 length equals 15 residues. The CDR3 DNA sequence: TGCGCCAGCAGCCAAGAGATAGGGGAGGGAACTGAAGCTTTCTTT. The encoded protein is CASSQEIGEGTEAFF.

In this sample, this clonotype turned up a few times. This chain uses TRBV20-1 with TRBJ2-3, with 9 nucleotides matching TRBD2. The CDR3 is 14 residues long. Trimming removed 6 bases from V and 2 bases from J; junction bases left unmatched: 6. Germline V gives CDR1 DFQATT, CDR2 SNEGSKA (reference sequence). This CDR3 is CSATSGDLTDTQYF. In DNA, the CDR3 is TGCAGTGCGACTAGCGGAGACCTCACAGATACGCAGTATTTT.

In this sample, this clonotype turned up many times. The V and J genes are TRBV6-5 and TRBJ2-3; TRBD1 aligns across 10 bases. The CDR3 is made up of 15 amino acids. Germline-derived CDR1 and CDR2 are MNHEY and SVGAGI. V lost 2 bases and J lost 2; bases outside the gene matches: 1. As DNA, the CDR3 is TGTGCCAGCAGTTACGGGACAGGGGCCACAGATACGCAGTATTTT. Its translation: CASSYGTGATDTQYF.

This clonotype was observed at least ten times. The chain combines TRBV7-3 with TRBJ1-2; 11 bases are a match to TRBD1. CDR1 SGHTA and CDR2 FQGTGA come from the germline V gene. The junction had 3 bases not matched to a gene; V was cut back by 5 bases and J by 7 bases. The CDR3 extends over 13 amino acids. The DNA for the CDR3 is TGTGCCAGCAGCCAAGGACAGGGGGCTGGCTACACCTTC. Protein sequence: CASSQGQGAGYTF.

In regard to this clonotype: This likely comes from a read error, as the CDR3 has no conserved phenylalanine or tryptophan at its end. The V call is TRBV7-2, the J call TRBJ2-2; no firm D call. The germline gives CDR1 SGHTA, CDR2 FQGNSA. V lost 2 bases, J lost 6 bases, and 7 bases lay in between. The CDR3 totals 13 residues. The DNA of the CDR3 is TGTGCCAGCAGCTTAAGGGATCCCGGGGAGCTGTTTTCT. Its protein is CASSLRDPGELFS.

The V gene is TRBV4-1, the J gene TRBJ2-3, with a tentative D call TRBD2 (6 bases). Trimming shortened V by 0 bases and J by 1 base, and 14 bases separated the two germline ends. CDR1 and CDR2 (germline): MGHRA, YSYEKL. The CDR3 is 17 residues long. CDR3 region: CASSQDFGGVGTDTQYF. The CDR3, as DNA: TGCGCCAGCAGCCAAGATTTCGGAGGGGTAGGCACAGATACGCAGTATTTT.

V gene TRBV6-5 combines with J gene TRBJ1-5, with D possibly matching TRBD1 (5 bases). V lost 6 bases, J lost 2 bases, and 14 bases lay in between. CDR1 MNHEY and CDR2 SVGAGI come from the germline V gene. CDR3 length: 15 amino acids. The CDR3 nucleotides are TGTGCCAGCAGGCGAGACGGGACCCGCAATCAGCCCCAGCATTTT. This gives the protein CASRRDGTRNQPQHF.

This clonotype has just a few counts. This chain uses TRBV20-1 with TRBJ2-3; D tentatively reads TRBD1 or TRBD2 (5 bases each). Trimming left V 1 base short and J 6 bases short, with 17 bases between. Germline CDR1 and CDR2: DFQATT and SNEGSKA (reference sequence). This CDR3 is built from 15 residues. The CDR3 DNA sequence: TGCAGTGCTAGAGTGTCGGGACGAATATTGGATACGCAGTATTTT. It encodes CSARVSGRILDTQYF.

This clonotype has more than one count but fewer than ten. The CDR3 sequence: CASRLGQQYF. DNA of the CDR3: TGTGCCAGCAGGTTGGGACAACAGTACTTC. The V call is TRBV7-9, the J call TRBJ2-4, with D perhaps TRBD1 (6 bases). The CDR3 is made up of 10 amino acids. CDR1 and CDR2 (germline): SEHNR, FQNEAQ (reference sequence). V was cut by 6 bases and J by 13 bases, with 10 bases left in between.

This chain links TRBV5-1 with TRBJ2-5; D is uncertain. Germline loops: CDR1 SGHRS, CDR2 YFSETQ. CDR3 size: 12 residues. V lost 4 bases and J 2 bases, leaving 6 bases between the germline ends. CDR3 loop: CASSIPQETQYF. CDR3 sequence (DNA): TGCGCCAGCAGCATACCTCAAGAGACCCAGTACTTC.

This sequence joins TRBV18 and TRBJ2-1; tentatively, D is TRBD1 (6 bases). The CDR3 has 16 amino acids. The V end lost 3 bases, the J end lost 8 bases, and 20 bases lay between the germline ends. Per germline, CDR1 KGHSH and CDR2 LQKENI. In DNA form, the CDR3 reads TGTGCCAGCTCACCCCCTTGGGCAGGGGAAGAGGATGAGCAGTTCTTC. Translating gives CASSPPWAGEEDEQFF.

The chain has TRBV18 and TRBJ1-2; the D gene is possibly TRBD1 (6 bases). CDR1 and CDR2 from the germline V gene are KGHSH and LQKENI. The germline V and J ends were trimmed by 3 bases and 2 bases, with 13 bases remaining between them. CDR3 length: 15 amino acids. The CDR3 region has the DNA TGTGCCAGCTCACCGAGGGGGACGGAGAACTATGGCTACACCTTC. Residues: CASSPRGTENYGYTF.

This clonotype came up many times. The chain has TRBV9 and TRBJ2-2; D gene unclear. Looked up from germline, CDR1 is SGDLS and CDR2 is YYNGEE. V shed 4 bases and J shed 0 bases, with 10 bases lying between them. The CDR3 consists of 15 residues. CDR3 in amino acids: CASSPPGTNTGELFF. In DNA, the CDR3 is TGTGCCAGCAGCCCCCCAGGAACGAACACCGGGGAGCTGTTTTTT.

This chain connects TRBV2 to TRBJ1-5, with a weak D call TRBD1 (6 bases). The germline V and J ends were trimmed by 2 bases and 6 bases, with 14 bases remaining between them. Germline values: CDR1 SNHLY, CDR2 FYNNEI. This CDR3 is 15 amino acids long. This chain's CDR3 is CASSERGILGQPQHF. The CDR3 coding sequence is TGTGCCAGCAGTGAAAGGGGGATCTTGGGTCAGCCCCAGCATTTT.

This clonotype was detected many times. CDR3 sequence reads: CASSPLPGTGGGYTF. In nucleotides, the CDR3 is TGTGCCAGCTCACCACTCCCTGGGACAGGTGGCGGCTACACCTTC. The chain recombines TRBV18 with TRBJ1-2; 8 positions match TRBD1. The germline V gene encodes CDR1 KGHSH and CDR2 LQKENI. The V and J ends lost 1 base and 8 bases, in that order; junction bases with no gene match: 9. The CDR3 length is 15 residues. Full variable domain (remainder filled in from reference TRBV18 and TRBJ1-2): NAGVMQNPRHLVRRRGQEARLRCSPMKGHSHVYWYRQLPEEGLKFMVYLQKENIIDESGMPKERFSAEFPKEGPSILRIQQVVRGDSAAYFCASSPLPGTGGGYTFGSGTRLTVV.